Sequencing of this T cell receptor (beta chain) was carried out in a study of cytomegalovirus exposure and HLA in healthy donors. Study-wide results and limits: Both high specificity and high sensitivity reportedly marked the classifier's diagnosis of cytomegalovirus status. TCR beta chains associated with HLA were, in a later analysis, more clonally expanded than equally common others. V segments that were indistinguishable, TRBV6-2 and TRBV6-3 among them, were omitted from analysis.

The study ran its PCR with 60 Vbeta and 13 Jbeta primers. TCRdb's table, derived via immunoSEQ multiplex PCR, lists solely in-frame clones and lacks some. The profile covers roughly 190,000 clones, with around three quarters appearing a single time and 1.5% to 2% taken by the ten largest. All donors participated as healthy donors of bone marrow. Germline V gene sequence: CDR1 LGHNA, CDR2 YNFKEQ. Deletions cut 0 bases from V and 0 bases from J, with 9 bases between. This CDR3 comprises 16 residues. As concerns this clone: Its antigen is not identified.

The chain has TRBV4-2 and TRBJ1-5; D remains ambiguous. The source is a woman between 18 and 29 years old in good health and CMV-seronegative. Source material: PBMCs. CDR3 sequence reads: CASSQDWRTSNQPQHF. The CDR3 DNA reads as TGTGCCAGCAGCCAAGATTGGAGGACTAGCAATCAGCCCCAGCATTTT.